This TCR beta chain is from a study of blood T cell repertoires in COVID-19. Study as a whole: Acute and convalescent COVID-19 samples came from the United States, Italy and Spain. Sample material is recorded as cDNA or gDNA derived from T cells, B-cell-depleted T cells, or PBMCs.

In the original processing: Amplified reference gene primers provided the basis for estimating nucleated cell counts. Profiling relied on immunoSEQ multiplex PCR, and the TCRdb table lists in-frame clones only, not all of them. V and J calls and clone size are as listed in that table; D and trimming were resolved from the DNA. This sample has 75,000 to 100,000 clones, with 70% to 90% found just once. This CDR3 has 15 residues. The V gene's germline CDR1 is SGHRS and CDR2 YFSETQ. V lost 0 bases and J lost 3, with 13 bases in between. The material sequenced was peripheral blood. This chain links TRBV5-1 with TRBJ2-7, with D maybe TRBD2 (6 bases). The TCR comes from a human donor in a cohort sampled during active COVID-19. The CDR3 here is CASSLVSGLNYEQYF. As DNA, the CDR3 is TGCGCCAGCAGCTTGGTTAGCGGACTTAACTACGAGCAGTACTTC.